These 24 T cell receptor beta chains were sequenced from one sample in a study of blood T cell repertoires in COVID-19. This table comes from immunoSEQ multiplex PCR, and its TCRdb copy is limited to in-frame clones, with some not included. The sample includes tens of thousands of clones, more than 75% of them seen just once. Sequencing used peripheral blood. These receptors all stem from a human donor with acute or convalescent COVID-19. The donor label of this sample is uncertain.

This clone was detected once. The chain uses TRBV5-4 and TRBJ2-7; D gene unclear. The CDR3 covers 14 residues. The V gene lost 0 bases and the J gene lost 0 bases, with 7 bases spanning the gap. CDR1 is SGHNT and CDR2 is YYREEE in the germline V gene (reference sequence). CDR3 region: CASSLGPGSYEQYF. The CDR3 coding sequence is TGTGCCAGCAGCTTGGGGCCGGGCTCCTACGAGCAGTACTTC.

The gene calls are TRBV19 and TRBJ2-3; TRBD2 might be the D (6 bases). Germline V gene sequence: CDR1 LNHDA, CDR2 SQIVND (reference sequence). The CDR3 extends over 14 amino acids. V lost 5 bases to trimming and J lost 6 bases, with 15 bases between them. This CDR3 is CASSQSPGRDTQYF. The CDR3 DNA reads TGTGCCAGTAGTCAATCCCCGGGGAGGGATACGCAGTATTTT.

This chain uses TRBV7-9 with TRBJ2-7; TRBD2 agrees at 8 bases. Germline loops: CDR1 SEHNR, CDR2 FQNEAQ (reference sequence). The CDR3 is made up of 14 amino acids. J was trimmed by 0 bases and V by 5 bases; bases with no gene match: 3. The CDR3 DNA reads as TGTGCCAGCAGCCCCGGGACTAGCTCCTACGAGCAGTACTTC. Protein product: CASSPGTSSYEQYF. The whole variable domain, filled in from reference TRBV7-9 and TRBJ2-7, reads DTGVSQNPRHKITKRGQNVTFRCDPISEHNRLYWYRQTLGQGPEFLTYFQNEAQLEKSRLLSDRFSAERPKGSFSTLEIQRTEQGDSAMYLCASSPGTSSYEQYFGPGTRLTVT.

V usage is TRBV9 and J usage is TRBJ2-1; 8 bases match TRBD1. The CDR3 extends over 13 amino acids. Per germline, CDR1 SGDLS and CDR2 YYNGEE. The ends lost 3 bases at V and 8 bases at J; junction bases unmatched: 4. For the CDR3, the DNA is TGTGCCAGCAGCGCGGGACAGGTCTATGAGCAGTTCTTC. It is translated as CASSAGQVYEQFF.

The rearrangement joins TRBV9 to TRBJ2-1; 7 bases agree with TRBD2. Germline CDR1 is SGDLS and CDR2 is YYNGEE. The length of the CDR3 is 15 residues. The V gene end was trimmed by 3 bases and the J gene end by 7 bases; junction bases not matched to a gene: 10. CDR3 DNA: TGTGCCAGCAGCGGGTCCCCCGGGCGGGGGAATGAGCAGTTCTTC. Residues: CASSGSPGRGNEQFF.

The gene calls are TRBV9 and TRBJ1-2, with TRBD1 identical over 9 bases. The CDR3 is made up of 14 amino acids. Germline V gene lookup returns CDR1 SGDLS and CDR2 YYNGEE. After removal of 3 bases from V and 4 bases from J, the junction contained 4 bases not matched to a gene. CDR3 DNA sequence: TGTGCCAGCAGCGCAGGGACAGGGTCCTATGGCTACACCTTC. This encodes CASSAGTGSYGYTF. Combining the CDR3 with reference TRBV9 and TRBJ1-2 gives the whole variable domain DSGVTQTPKHLITATGQRVTLRCSPRSGDLSVYWYQQSLDQGLQFLIQYYNGEERAKGNILERFSAQQFPDLHSELNLSSLELGDSALYFCASSAGTGSYGYTFGSGTRLTVV.

The rearrangement uses TRBV5-8 and TRBJ2-2; D possibly corresponds to TRBD2 (6 bases). This CDR3 has 14 amino acids. Per the germline V gene, CDR1 is SGHTS and CDR2 is YDEGEE. V lost 6 bases to trimming and J lost 1 base, with 10 bases between them. The CDR3 DNA reads TGTGCCAGCACCTTCGGGGGGAACACCGGGGAGCTGTTTTTT. It codes for CASTFGGNTGELFF.

This clone came up once. This chain joins TRBV5-1 and TRBJ2-5, with D tentatively TRBD1 (6 bases). The CDR3 totals 14 residues. Trimming stripped 7 bases from V and 6 bases from J, with 19 bases between. The V gene's germline CDR1 is SGHRS and CDR2 YFSETQ. CDR3 region: CASLQGTESKTQYF. For the CDR3, the DNA is TGCGCCAGCTTACAGGGAACGGAGTCAAAGACCCAGTACTTC.

The V and J genes are TRBV7-2 and TRBJ2-2; the D gene is possibly TRBD2 (6 bases). Germline V gives CDR1 SGHTA, CDR2 FQGNSA. This CDR3 is built from 15 residues. The V end was cut by 5 bases, the J end by 4 bases, with 14 bases between. The CDR3 coding sequence is TGTGCCAGCAGCCCGGGACTTCTTGGCACCGGGGAGCTGTTTTTT. It encodes CASSPGLLGTGELFF.

The genes are TRBV6-2 or TRBV6-3 and TRBJ2-1; 8 nucleotides line up with TRBD2. CDR3 length: 16 amino acids. Per the germline V gene, CDR1 is MNHEY and CDR2 is SVGEGT. J was trimmed by 10 bases and V by 5 bases; bases with no gene match: 16. The CDR3, as DNA: TGTGCCAGCAGTCCCAGCCTTAAGCGGGAGTTGCGAGAGCAGTTCTTC. Its protein is CASSPSLKRELREQFF.

The chain has TRBV2 and TRBJ1-5, with 9 bases lining up with TRBD1. The trim removed 7 bases at V and 3 bases at J, leaving 13 bases unmatched. Germline CDR1 SNHLY, CDR2 FYNNEI. The CDR3 contains 17 residues. Here the CDR3 reads CASNSDGWTGDNQPQHF. The CDR3 region has the DNA TGTGCCAGCAACTCCGACGGATGGACAGGGGACAATCAGCCCCAGCATTTT.

The rearrangement uses TRBV7-8 and TRBJ2-7, with D possibly TRBD2 on 6 matching bases. This CDR3 spans 14 amino acids. Trimming shortened V by 5 bases and J by 6 bases, and 17 bases separated the two germline ends. Germline CDR1 SGHVS, CDR2 FQNEAQ. CDR3 amino acids: CASSRRPPGGEQYF. The CDR3 DNA reads as TGTGCCAGCAGCCGACGCCCTCCCGGGGGCGAGCAGTACTTC.

The gene calls are TRBV7-2 and TRBJ1-6, with TRBD1 identical over 7 bases. The CDR3 has 14 residues. The V gene's germline CDR1 is SGHTA and CDR2 FQGNSA. J was trimmed by 8 bases and V by 2 bases; bases with no gene match: 3. The CDR3 loop is CASSLYQGDSPLHF. CDR3 sequence (DNA): TGTGCCAGCAGCTTATATCAGGGGGATTCACCCCTCCACTTT.

The chain has TRBV7-3 and TRBJ1-4; D unresolved. This CDR3 comprises 13 residues. The ends were cut back, 5 bases at V and 3 bases at J, with 7 bases in the middle. Germline-derived CDR1 and CDR2 are SGHTA and FQGTGA. Here the CDR3 reads CASSRQANEKLFF. In DNA, the CDR3 is TGTGCCAGCAGCCGCCAGGCTAATGAAAAACTGTTTTTT.

V gene TRBV28 combines with J gene TRBJ1-1, with 9 bases identical to TRBD1. Germline CDR1 and CDR2: MDHEN and SYDVKM. The J segment lost 6 bases and the V segment lost 6 bases, leaving 8 bases of the junction unmatched. CDR3 length: 14 amino acids. The CDR3, as DNA: TGTGCCAGCAGATCCAACAGGGGGCTGGCTGAAGCTTTCTTT. Residues: CASRSNRGLAEAFF.

This chain uses TRBV5-6 with TRBJ2-1; D remains unclear. V lost 2 bases and J 10 bases, leaving 13 bases between the germline ends. This CDR3 is built from 13 residues. Germline assignment: CDR1 SGHDT and CDR2 YYEEEE. In DNA form, the CDR3 reads TGTGCCAGCAGCTTTTTCGGCGGAACAGAGCAGTTCTTC. The encoded protein is CASSFFGGTEQFF.

This clone was detected a few times. The CDR3 loop is CASSLGTVNGYTF. As DNA, the CDR3 is TGTGCCAGCAGCTTAGGGACAGTAAATGGCTACACCTTC. The chain combines TRBV11-3 with TRBJ1-2; D perhaps matches TRBD1 (6 bases). The V gene's germline CDR1 is SGHNT and CDR2 YENEEA. With 1 base removed from V and 6 bases from J, the gap between germline ends came to 9 bases. There are 13 residues in the CDR3.

V gene TRBV10-1 combines with J gene TRBJ2-3; 12 nucleotides match TRBD2. The trim removed 4 bases at V and 6 bases at J, leaving 2 bases unmatched. The germline gives CDR1 WNHNN, CDR2 SYGVQD (reference sequence). CDR3 length: 14 residues. CDR3 protein: CASSASGGVDTQYF. In nucleotides, the CDR3 is TGCGCCAGCAGTGCTAGCGGGGGGGTCGATACGCAGTATTTT.

V and J are TRBV28 and TRBJ1-1, with no clear D. The V end lost 6 bases, the J end lost 1 base, and 6 bases lay between the germline ends. The CDR3 length is 12 residues. CDR1 is MDHEN, CDR2 SYDVKM, per germline. The CDR3 region has the DNA TGTGCCAGCAGCACTCAGAACACTGAAGCTTTCTTT. Translation gives CASSTQNTEAFF.

This chain uses TRBV9 with TRBJ1-6; 9 nucleotides line up with TRBD1. Germline trimming cut 4 bases from V and 9 bases from J; bases unmatched to any gene: 8. CDR3 length equals 15 residues. Germline CDR1 SGDLS, CDR2 YYNGEE. Here the CDR3 DNA reads TGTGCCAGCAGCCCCCGGACAGGGGAGAGTTCACCCCTCCACTTT. Translating gives CASSPRTGESSPLHF.

The CDR3 nucleotides read TGTGCCAGCAGCGTTAGCCTGAGCACTGAAGCTTTCTTT. It codes for CASSVSLSTEAFF. The chain is built from TRBV9 and TRBJ1-1, with D unresolved. Trimming cost V 2 bases and J 4 bases, with 9 bases left between them. From germline, CDR1 is SGDLS and CDR2 YYNGEE. This CDR3 comprises 13 residues.

As for this clone: Different DNA sequences within this sample yield the same CDR3. As DNA, the CDR3 is TGTGCCAGCAGCGCGACTAGCGGGTCCTACAATGAGCAGTTCTTC. Amino acid sequence: CASSATSGSYNEQFF. The chain links TRBV9 to TRBJ2-1, with 10 bases matching TRBD2. Germline V gene data show CDR1 as SGDLS and CDR2 as YYNGEE. The CDR3 runs 15 residues. V lost 3 bases and J lost 1; bases outside the gene matches: 1.

The chain combines TRBV28 with TRBJ2-1, with 10 bases identical to TRBD1. This CDR3 is 18 amino acids long. Looked up from germline, CDR1 is MDHEN and CDR2 is SYDVKM. V dropped 6 bases and J dropped 8; count of bases not matched to a gene: 19. The CDR3 DNA is TGTGCCAGCAGCTCTACTTTGGGACAGGGGTTTTACGGGTATGAGCAGTTCTTC. Residues: CASSSTLGQGFYGYEQFF.

This clone has only a few counts. The chain is built from TRBV30 and TRBJ1-2; D is possibly TRBD1 (6 bases). Germline V gives CDR1 GTSNPN, CDR2 SVGIG (reference sequence). The CDR3 sequence is 12 residues long. The ends were cut back, 1 base at V and 3 bases at J, with 6 bases in the middle. CDR3 residues: CAWSAGDYGYTF. The CDR3 nucleotides read TGTGCCTGGAGTGCAGGGGACTATGGCTACACCTTC. The full variable domain, rest sourced from reference TRBV30 and TRBJ1-2, is SQTIHQWPATLVQPVGSPLSLECTVEGTSNPNLYWYRQAAGRGLQLLFYSVGIGQISSEVPQNLSASRPQDRQFILSSKKLLLSDSGFYLCAWSAGDYGYTFGSGTRLTVV.